This T cell receptor (beta chain) was captured in a study of T cells in Graves' hyperthyroidism and ophthalmopathy. PBMCs were derived from around 10 ml fresh peripheral blood. Amplification yielded TCR beta CDR3 regions, with RNA transcripts as the source. Primed by the HTBI set, a first-round RT-PCR was run on the TCR CDR3. TCRdb called the multiplex PCR reads again in MiXCR, with one record for every CDR3 protein. The sample has around 450,000 distinct CDR3 sequences; more than 15% are singletons. Trimming took 2 bases from V and 4 from J; bases not matched to a gene: 10. CDR3 length equals 16 residues. This clonotype was found many times.

The chain couples TRBV12-3 or TRBV12-4 to TRBJ1-2; 7 nucleotides align to TRBD1. The specimen was blood. The TCR sequence derives from a woman aged 18-29 years with Graves' hyperthyroidism. As DNA, the CDR3 is TGTGCCAGCAGTTTAAAGGGACAGCCTGGGGGCTATGGCTACACCTTC. Its translation is CASSLKGQPGGYGYTF.